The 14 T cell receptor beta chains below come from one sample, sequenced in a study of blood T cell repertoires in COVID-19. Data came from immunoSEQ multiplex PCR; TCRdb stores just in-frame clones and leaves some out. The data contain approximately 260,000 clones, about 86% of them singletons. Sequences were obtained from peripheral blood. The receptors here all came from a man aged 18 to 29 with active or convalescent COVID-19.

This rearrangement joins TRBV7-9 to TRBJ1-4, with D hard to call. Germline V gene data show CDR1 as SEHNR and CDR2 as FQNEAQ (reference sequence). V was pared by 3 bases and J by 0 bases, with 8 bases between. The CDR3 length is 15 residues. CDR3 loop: CASSFYRATNEKLFF. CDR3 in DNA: TGTGCCAGCAGCTTTTACAGAGCAACTAATGAAAAACTGTTTTTT.

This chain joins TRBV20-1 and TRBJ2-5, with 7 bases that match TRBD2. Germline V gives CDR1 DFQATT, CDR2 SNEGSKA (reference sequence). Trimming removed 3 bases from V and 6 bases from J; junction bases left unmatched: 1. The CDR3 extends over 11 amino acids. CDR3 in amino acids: CSARTSKTQYF. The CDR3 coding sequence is TGCAGTGCTAGGACTAGCAAGACCCAGTACTTC.

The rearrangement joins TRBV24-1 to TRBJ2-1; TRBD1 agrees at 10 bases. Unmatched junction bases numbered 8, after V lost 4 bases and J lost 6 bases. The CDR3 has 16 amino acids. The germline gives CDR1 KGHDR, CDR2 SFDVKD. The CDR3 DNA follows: TGTGCCACCAGTGACCCTCCGGGACAGGGGCTCAATGAGCAGTTCTTC. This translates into CATSDPPGQGLNEQFF.

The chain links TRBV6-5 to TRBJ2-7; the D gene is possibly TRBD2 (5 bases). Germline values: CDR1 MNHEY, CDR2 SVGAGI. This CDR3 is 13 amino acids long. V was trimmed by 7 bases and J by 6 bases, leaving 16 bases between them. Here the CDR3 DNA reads TGTGCCAGCAAACTAGGGTCGGGGTCCGAGCAGTACTTC. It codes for CASKLGSGSEQYF.

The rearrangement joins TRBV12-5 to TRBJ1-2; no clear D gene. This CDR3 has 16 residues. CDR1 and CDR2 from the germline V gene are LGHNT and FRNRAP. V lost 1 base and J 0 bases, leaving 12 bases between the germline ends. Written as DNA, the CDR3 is TGTGCTAGTGGTTTGGGTCCGACACTCTCTAACTATGGCTACACCTTC. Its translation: CASGLGPTLSNYGYTF.

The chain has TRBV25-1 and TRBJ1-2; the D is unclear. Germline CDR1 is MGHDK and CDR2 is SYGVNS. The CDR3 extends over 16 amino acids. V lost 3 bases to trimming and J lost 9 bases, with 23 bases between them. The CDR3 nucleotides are TGTGCCAGCAGTGAGAGTGGGAGATTAGTGTGGGTATGCTACACCTTC. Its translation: CASSESGRLVWVCYTF.

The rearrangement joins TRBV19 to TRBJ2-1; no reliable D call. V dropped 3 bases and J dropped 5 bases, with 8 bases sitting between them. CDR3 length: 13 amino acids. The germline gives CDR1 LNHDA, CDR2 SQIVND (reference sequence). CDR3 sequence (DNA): TGTGCCAGTAGTATTACAGTTAACAATGAGCAGTTCTTC. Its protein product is CASSITVNNEQFF. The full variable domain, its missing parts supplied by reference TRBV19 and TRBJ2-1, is DGGITQSPKYLFRKEGQNVTLSCEQNLNHDAMYWYRQDPGQGLRLIYYSQIVNDFQKGDIAEGYSVSREKKESFPLTVTSAQKNPTAFYLCASSITVNNEQFFGPGTRLTVL.

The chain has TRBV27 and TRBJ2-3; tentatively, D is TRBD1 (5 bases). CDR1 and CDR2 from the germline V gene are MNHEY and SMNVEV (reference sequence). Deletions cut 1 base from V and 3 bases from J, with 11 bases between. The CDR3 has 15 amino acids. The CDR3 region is CASSLWGSGTDTQYF. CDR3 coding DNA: TGTGCCAGCAGTTTATGGGGCAGTGGGACAGATACGCAGTATTTT.

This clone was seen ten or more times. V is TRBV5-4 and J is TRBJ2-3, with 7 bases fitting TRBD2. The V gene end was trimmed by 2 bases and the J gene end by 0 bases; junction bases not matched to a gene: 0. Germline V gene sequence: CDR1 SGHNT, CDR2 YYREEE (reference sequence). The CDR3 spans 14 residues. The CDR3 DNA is TGTGCCAGCAGCTTTAGCGGGAGCACAGATACGCAGTATTTT. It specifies CASSFSGSTDTQYF.

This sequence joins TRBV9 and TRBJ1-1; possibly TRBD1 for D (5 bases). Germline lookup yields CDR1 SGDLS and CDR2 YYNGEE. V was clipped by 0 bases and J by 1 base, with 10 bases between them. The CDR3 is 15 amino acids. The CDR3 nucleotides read TGTGCCAGCAGCGTAGCGGGGGTCGCGAACACTGAAGCTTTCTTT. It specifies CASSVAGVANTEAFF.

In DNA form, the CDR3 reads TGTGCCAGTAGTGCCTCCACAGGGTTGATAACCGGGGAGCTGTTTTTT. This sequence encodes CASSASTGLITGELFF. The V call is TRBV19, the J call TRBJ2-2, with a weak D call TRBD1 (6 bases). V dropped 5 bases and J dropped 5 bases, with 18 bases sitting between them. Germline V gene lookup returns CDR1 LNHDA and CDR2 SQIVND (reference sequence). The CDR3 covers 16 residues.

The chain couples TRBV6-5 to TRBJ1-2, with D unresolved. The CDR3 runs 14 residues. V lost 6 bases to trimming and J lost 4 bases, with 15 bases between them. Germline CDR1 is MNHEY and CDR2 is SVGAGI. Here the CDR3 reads CASRSHEVGYGYTF. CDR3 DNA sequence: TGTGCCAGCAGGTCGCACGAGGTTGGCTATGGCTACACCTTC.

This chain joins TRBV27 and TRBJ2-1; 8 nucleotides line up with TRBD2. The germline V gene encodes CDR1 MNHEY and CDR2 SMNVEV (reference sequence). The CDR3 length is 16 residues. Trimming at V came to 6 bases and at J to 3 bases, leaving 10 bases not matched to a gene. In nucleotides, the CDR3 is TGTGCCAGCAGGGGACTAGGGTCTGCAAACTACAATGAGCAGTTCTTC. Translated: CASRGLGSANYNEQFF.

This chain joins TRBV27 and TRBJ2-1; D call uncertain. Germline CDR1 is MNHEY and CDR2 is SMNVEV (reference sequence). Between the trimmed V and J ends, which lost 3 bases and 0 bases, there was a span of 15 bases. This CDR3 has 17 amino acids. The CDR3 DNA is TGTGCCAGCAGTTTGACGGGTGGGTCAGCCTCCTACAATGAGCAGTTCTTC. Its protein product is CASSLTGGSASYNEQFF.